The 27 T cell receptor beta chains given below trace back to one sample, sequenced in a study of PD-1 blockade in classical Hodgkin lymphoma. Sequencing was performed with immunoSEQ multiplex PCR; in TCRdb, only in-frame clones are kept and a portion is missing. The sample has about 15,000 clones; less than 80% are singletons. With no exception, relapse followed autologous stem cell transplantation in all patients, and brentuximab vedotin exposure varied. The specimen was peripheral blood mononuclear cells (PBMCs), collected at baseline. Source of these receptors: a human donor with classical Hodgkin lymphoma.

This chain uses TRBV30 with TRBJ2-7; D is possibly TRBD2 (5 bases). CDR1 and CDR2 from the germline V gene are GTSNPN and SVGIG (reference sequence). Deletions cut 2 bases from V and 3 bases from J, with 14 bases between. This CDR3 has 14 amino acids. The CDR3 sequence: CAWSLAGNLYEQYF. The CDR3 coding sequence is TGTGCCTGGAGTCTGGCGGGCAACCTCTACGAGCAGTACTTC.

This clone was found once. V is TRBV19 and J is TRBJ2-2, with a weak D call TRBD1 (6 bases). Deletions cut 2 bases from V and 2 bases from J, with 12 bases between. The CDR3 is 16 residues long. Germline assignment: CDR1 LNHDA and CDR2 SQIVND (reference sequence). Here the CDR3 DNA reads TGTGCCAGTAGTATAAGGGGGAGAGGTAACACCGGGGAGCTGTTTTTT. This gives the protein CASSIRGRGNTGELFF.

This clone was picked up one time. CDR3 amino acids: CASSVTGRTYEQYF. In DNA form, the CDR3 reads TGTGCCAGCAGTGTGACGGGACGTACCTACGAGCAGTACTTC. This rearrangement joins TRBV7-9 to TRBJ2-7; perhaps D is TRBD1 or TRBD2 (5 bases each). Per the germline V gene, CDR1 is SEHNR and CDR2 is FQNEAQ (reference sequence). V was cut by 6 bases and J by 2 bases, with 14 bases left in between. The CDR3 covers 14 residues.

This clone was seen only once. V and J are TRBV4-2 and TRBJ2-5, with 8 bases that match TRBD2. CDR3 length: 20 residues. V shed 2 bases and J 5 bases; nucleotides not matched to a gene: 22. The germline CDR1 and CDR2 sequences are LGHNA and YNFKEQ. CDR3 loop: CASSQFPPSETGLESETQYF. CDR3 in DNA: TGTGCCAGCAGCCAATTCCCTCCGAGCGAGACGGGACTAGAATCGGAGACCCAGTACTTC.

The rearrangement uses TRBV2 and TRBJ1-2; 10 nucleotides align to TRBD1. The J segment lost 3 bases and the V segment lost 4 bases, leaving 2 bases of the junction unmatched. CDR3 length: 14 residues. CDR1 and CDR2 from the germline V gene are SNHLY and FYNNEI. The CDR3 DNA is TGTGCCAGCAGTGGGGACAGGGGTGACTATGGCTACACCTTC. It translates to CASSGDRGDYGYTF.

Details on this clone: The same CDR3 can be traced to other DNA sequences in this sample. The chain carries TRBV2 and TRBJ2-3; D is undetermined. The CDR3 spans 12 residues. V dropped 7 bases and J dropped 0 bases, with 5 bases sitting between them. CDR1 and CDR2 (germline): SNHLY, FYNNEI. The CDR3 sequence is CASMVSTDTQYF. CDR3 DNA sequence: TGTGCCAGCATGGTGAGCACAGATACGCAGTATTTT.

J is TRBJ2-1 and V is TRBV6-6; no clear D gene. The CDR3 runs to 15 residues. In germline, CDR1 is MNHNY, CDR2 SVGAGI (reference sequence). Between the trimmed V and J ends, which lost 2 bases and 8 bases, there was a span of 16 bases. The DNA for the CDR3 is TGTGCCAGCAGTTACCTCAACGGACGCAACGATGAGCAGTTCTTC. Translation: CASSYLNGRNDEQFF.

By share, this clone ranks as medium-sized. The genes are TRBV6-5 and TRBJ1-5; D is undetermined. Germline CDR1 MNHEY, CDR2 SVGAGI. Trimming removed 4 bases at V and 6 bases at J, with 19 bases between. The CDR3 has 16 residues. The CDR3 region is CASSSGRRGGVQPQHF. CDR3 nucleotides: TGTGCCAGCAGTTCAGGTCGTCGGGGTGGCGTTCAGCCCCAGCATTTT.

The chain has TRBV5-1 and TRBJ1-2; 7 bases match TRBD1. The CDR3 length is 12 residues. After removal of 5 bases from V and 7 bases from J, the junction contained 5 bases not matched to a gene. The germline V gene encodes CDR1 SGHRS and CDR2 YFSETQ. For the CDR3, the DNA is TGCGCCAGCAGTGCCGGGACAGCTGGCTACACCTTC. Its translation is CASSAGTAGYTF.

CDR3 sequence reads: CASSFRQGGEQFF. DNA of the CDR3: TGTGCCAGCAGTTTTCGGCAGGGGGGTGAGCAGTTCTTC. The rearrangement uses TRBV27 and TRBJ2-1, with D possibly matching TRBD1 (7 bases). Between the trimmed V and J ends, which lost 3 bases and 9 bases, there was a span of 12 bases. The CDR3 length is 13 residues. Germline CDR1 and CDR2: MNHEY and SMNVEV (reference sequence).

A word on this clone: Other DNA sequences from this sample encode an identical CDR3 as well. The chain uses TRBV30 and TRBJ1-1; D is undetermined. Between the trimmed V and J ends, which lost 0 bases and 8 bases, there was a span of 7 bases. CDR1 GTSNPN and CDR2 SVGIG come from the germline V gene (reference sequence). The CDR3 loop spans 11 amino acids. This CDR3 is CAWSVIQEAFF. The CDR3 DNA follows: TGTGCCTGGAGTGTAATTCAGGAAGCTTTCTTT.

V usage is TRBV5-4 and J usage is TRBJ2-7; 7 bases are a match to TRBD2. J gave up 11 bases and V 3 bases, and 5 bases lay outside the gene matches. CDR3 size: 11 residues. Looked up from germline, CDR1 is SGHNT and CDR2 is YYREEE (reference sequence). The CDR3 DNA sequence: TGTGCCAGCAGCTCGACTAGCAGGGAGTACTTC. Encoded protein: CASSSTSREYF.

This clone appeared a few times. The chain's CDR3 is CASSSGFGEGYEQYF. For the CDR3, the DNA is TGTGCCAGCAGCTCGGGCTTTGGGGAGGGCTACGAGCAGTACTTC. The gene calls are TRBV7-3 and TRBJ2-7; 7 bases map to TRBD2. Germline CDR1 is SGHTA and CDR2 is FQGTGA. The V segment lost 4 bases and the J segment 3 bases; nucleotides outside the gene matches: 9. The length of the CDR3 is 15 residues.

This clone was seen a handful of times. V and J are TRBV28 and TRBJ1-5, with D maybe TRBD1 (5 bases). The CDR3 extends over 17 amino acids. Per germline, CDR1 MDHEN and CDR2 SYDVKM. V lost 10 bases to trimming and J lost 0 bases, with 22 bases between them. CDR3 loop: CATRDEDSIYSNQPQHF. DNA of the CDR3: TGTGCCACCAGAGACGAAGACAGTATTTATAGCAATCAGCCCCAGCATTTT.

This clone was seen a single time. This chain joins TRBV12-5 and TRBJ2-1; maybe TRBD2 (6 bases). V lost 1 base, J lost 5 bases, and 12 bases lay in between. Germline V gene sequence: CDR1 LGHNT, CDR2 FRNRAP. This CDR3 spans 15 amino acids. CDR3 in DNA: TGTGCTAGTGGTTTGGGGGAGGCCCAGAACAATGAGCAGTTCTTC. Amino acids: CASGLGEAQNNEQFF.

The CDR3 DNA reads as TGCGCCAGCAGTCCCTCCGCCGGGACGAATGAAAAACTGTTTTTT. As protein: CASSPSAGTNEKLFF. This chain links TRBV5-1 with TRBJ1-4, with a tentative D call TRBD1 (5 bases). CDR3 length: 15 amino acids. Germline V gene data show CDR1 as SGHRS and CDR2 as YFSETQ. Trimming removed 5 bases from V and 5 bases from J, with 16 bases in between.

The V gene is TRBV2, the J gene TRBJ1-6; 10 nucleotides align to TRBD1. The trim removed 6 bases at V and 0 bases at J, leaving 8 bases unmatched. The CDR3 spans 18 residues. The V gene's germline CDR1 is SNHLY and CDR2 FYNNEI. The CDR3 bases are TGTGCCAGCAGGGATCCGGGACAGGGGAGCTCCTATAATTCACCCCTCCACTTT. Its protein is CASRDPGQGSSYNSPLHF.

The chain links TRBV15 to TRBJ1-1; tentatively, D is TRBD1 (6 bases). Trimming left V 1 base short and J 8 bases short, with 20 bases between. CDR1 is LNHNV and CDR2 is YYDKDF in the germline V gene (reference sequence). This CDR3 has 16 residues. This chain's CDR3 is CATSRADPTPTGEAFF. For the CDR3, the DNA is TGTGCCACCAGCAGAGCCGATCCCACTCCCACAGGGGAAGCTTTCTTT.

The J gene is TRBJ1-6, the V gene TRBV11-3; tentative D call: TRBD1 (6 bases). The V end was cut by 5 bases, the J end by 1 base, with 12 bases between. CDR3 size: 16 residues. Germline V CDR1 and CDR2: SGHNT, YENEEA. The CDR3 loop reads CASSPAGASYNSPLHF. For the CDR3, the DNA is TGTGCCAGCAGCCCTGCAGGGGCGTCCTATAATTCACCCCTCCACTTT.

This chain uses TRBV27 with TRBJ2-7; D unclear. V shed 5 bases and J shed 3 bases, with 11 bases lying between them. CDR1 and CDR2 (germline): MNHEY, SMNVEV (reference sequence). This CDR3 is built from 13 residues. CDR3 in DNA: TGTGCCAGCAGTCTAGGCGGCGACTACGAGCAGTACTTC. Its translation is CASSLGGDYEQYF.

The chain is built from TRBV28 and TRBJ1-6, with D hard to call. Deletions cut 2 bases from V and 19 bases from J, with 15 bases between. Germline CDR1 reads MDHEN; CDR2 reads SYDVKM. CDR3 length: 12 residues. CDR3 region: CASSLAHPYNHF. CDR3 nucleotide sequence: TGTGCCAGCAGTTTAGCACACCCGTATAATCACTTT.

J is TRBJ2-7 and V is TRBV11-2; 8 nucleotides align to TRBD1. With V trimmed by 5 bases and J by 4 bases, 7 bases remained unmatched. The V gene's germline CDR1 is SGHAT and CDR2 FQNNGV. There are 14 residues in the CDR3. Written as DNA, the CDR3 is TGTGCCAGCAGCACTGGACAGGGCGGGTACGAGCAGTACTTC. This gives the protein CASSTGQGGYEQYF.

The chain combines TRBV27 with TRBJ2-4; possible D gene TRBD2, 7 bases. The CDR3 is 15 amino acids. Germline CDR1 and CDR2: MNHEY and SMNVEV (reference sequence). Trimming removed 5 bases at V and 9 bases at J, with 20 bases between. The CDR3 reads CASSPTTQGGGIQYF. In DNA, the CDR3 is TGTGCCAGCAGTCCAACTACACAGGGCGGGGGCATTCAGTACTTC.

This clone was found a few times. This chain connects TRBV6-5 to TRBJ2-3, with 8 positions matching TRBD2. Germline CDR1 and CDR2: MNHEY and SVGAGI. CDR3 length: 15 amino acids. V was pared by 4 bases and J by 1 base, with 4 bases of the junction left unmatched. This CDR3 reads CASSSGGGRTDTQYF. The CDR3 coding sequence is TGTGCCAGCAGTTCCGGGGGGGGGCGCACAGATACGCAGTATTTT.

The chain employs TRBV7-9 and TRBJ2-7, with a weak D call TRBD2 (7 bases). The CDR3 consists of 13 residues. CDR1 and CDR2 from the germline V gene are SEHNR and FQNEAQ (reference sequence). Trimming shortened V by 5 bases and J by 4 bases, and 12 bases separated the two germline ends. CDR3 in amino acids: CASSGGGRYEQYF. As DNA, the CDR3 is TGTGCCAGCAGCGGGGGGGGCCGGTACGAGCAGTACTTC.

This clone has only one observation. CDR3 coding DNA: TGTGCCAGCAGCTCAGGACGGAGGAATCAGCCCCAGCATTTT. This gives the protein CASSSGRRNQPQHF. The chain combines TRBV7-2 with TRBJ1-5, with D uncertain. In germline, CDR1 is SGHTA, CDR2 FQGNSA. The CDR3 consists of 14 residues. The germline V and J ends were trimmed by 4 bases and 4 bases, with 11 bases remaining between them.

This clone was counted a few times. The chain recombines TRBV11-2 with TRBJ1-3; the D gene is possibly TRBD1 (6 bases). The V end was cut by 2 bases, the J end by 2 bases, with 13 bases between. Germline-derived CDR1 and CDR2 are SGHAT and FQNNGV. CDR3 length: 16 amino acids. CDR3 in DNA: TGTGCCAGCAGCTTAAGCGGGACACTTGCTGGAAACACCATATATTTT. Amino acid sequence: CASSLSGTLAGNTIYF.